This TCR beta chain was sequenced for a study of shared clonotypes between healthy human individuals. The study separated CD4+ cells into CD45RA+ naive and CD45RA-negative memory subsets. Findings of the study overall: Naive CD4 clonotype sharing across several donors was approximately 5%. The low donor count limited represented genetic and exposure-history diversity.

CDR3 size: 11 residues. From germline, CDR1 is DFQATT and CDR2 SNEGSKA (reference sequence). V shed 5 bases and J shed 0 bases, with 5 bases lying between them. Worth noting for this clone: What it recognizes is unknown.

Using immunoSEQ multiplex PCR, the repertoire was profiled, and TCRdb retains in-frame clones only, with some absent. The sample lists more than 2,000,000 clones, approximately 95% seen once, with about 0.39% in the top ten. The clonotype comes from a man aged 18-30 years in good health. Some clones in this sample may be carry-over from other donors' samples. The sample comprised naive CD4+ T cells from PBMCs. The subset: CD45RA+ positively selected. The chain combines TRBV20-1 with TRBJ2-7; D is unresolved. In nucleotides, the CDR3 is TGCAGTGCTGCGGACTCCTACGAGCAGTACTTC. Translating it yields CSAADSYEQYF.